One sample yielded the 24 T cell receptor beta chains listed below, sequenced in a study of cytomegalovirus exposure and HLA in healthy donors. The PCR had 60 Vbeta and 13 Jbeta primers. Libraries were prepared by immunoSEQ multiplex PCR; TCRdb keeps only in-frame clonotypes and omits some of them. The sample consists of under 150,000 clones, 70% to 85% of them appearing once. Sample: PBMCs. The origin of the receptors is a boy aged 2 to 10 in good health and CMV-seronegative.

This clone was seen only once. In the same sample, other DNA sequences code for this CDR3. The rearrangement uses TRBV7-2 and TRBJ2-1, with 12 nucleotides matching TRBD2. Trimming removed 1 base from V and 4 bases from J; junction bases left unmatched: 5. Germline CDR1 and CDR2: SGHTA and FQGNSA. The CDR3 contains 17 residues. This CDR3 reads CASSLGLAGGPYNEQFF. The CDR3, as DNA: TGTGCCAGCAGCTTAGGGCTAGCGGGAGGGCCGTACAATGAGCAGTTCTTC. Complete variable domain (other parts from reference TRBV7-2 and TRBJ2-1): GAGVSQSPSNKVTEKGKDVELRCDPISGHTALYWYRQSLGQGLEFLIYFQGNSAPDKSGLPSDRFSAERTGGSVSTLTIQRTQQEDSAVYLCASSLGLAGGPYNEQFFGPGTRLTVL.

V usage is TRBV5-6 and J usage is TRBJ2-7, with 7 bases fitting TRBD1. After removal of 1 base from V and 2 bases from J, the junction contained 12 bases not matched to a gene. The CDR3 covers 17 residues. Germline CDR1 and CDR2: SGHDT and YYEEEE. The CDR3 DNA is TGTGCCAGCAGCTTGCTCGTCCGGGACAGACCGACCTACGAGCAGTACTTC. This sequence encodes CASSLLVRDRPTYEQYF.

The V gene is TRBV7-6, the J gene TRBJ2-5; 8 nucleotides agree with TRBD1. The CDR3 is 15 amino acids. CDR1 is SGHVS and CDR2 is FNYEAQ in the germline V gene. Trimming at V came to 2 bases and at J to 5 bases, leaving 7 bases not matched to a gene. The DNA for the CDR3 is TGTGCCAGCAGCTTATATCCAGGGGGCGAGGAGACCCAGTACTTC. It encodes CASSLYPGGEETQYF.

This clone was picked up one time. The V call is TRBV30, the J call TRBJ1-2; D remains ambiguous. Germline loops: CDR1 GTSNPN, CDR2 SVGIG (reference sequence). This CDR3 has 16 residues. V dropped 0 bases and J dropped 4 bases, with 18 bases sitting between them. This CDR3 is CAWSVRGKGLSYGYTF. The CDR3 DNA follows: TGTGCCTGGAGTGTACGGGGTAAAGGCTTGTCCTATGGCTACACCTTC.

The table lists this clone with a few counts. The chain employs TRBV4-1 and TRBJ1-1; 10 nucleotides align to TRBD1. CDR3 length: 15 residues. With V trimmed by 0 bases and J by 10 bases, 8 bases remained unmatched. The germline V gene encodes CDR1 MGHRA and CDR2 YSYEKL. The CDR3 DNA reads TGCGCCAGCAGCCAAGAGGGACAGGGGATTACCGTAGCTTTCTTT. This codes for CASSQEGQGITVAFF.

V gene TRBV6-5 combines with J gene TRBJ1-6; D is perhaps TRBD1 (6 bases). Germline V gene sequence: CDR1 MNHEY, CDR2 SVGAGI. V lost 6 bases, J lost 7 bases, and 13 bases lay in between. This CDR3 is built from 14 residues. In DNA, the CDR3 is TGTGCCAGCAGCGACAGGTGGTCCAATTCACCCCTCCACTTT. This codes for CASSDRWSNSPLHF.

The rearrangement joins TRBV4-1 to TRBJ1-2; no clear D gene. Germline V gene sequence: CDR1 MGHRA, CDR2 YSYEKL. CDR3 size: 16 residues. V was cut by 1 base and J by 0 bases, with 12 bases left in between. The CDR3 reads CASSQGSELPNYGYTF. In DNA form, the CDR3 reads TGCGCCAGCAGCCAAGGGAGCGAGTTACCTAACTATGGCTACACCTTC.

On this clone: Mismatch with germline at one junction end may stem from a read error. The V call is TRBV27, the J call TRBJ2-1; a possible D gene is TRBD2 (5 bases). CDR1 and CDR2 from the germline V gene are MNHEY and SMNVEV (reference sequence). The CDR3 is 13 residues long. The CDR3 bases are TGTGCCAGCAGTTTGGACTCCCACAATGAGCAGTTCTTC. It is translated as CASSLDSHNEQFF.

CDR3 sequence: CASNHRYHNTEAFF. The CDR3, as DNA: TGTGCCAGTAACCACAGATATCATAACACTGAAGCTTTCTTT. This rearrangement joins TRBV19 to TRBJ1-1; D gene uncertain. CDR1 and CDR2 (germline): LNHDA, SQIVND (reference sequence). The CDR3 loop spans 14 amino acids. Trimming pared 7 bases from V and 2 bases from J, leaving 14 bases between.

V and J are TRBV18 and TRBJ2-3, with a possible D match to TRBD2 (5 bases). V was shortened by 3 bases and J by 1 base, with 14 bases between the two germline ends. This CDR3 has 16 residues. Germline CDR1 KGHSH, CDR2 LQKENI. CDR3 DNA: TGTGCCAGCTCACCCCGCGTCGGGGATGGCACAGATACGCAGTATTTT. Protein sequence: CASSPRVGDGTDTQYF.

This chain uses TRBV27 with TRBJ2-4; 9 bases are a match to TRBD2. Per the germline V gene, CDR1 is MNHEY and CDR2 is SMNVEV (reference sequence). This CDR3 is 16 amino acids long. Trimming cost V 6 bases and J 0 bases; bases outside gene matches: 6. Here the CDR3 reads CASSFVAGEAKNIQYF. DNA for the CDR3: TGTGCCAGCAGCTTTGTAGCGGGAGAAGCCAAAAACATTCAGTACTTC.

V and J are TRBV5-1 and TRBJ2-7; 8 bases line up with TRBD2. V was clipped by 3 bases and J by 2 bases; unmatched bases: 19. The CDR3 runs to 19 residues. The germline V gene has CDR1 SGHRS and CDR2 YFSETQ. The CDR3 here is CASSSPSPRGAGATYEQYF. The CDR3, as DNA: TGCGCCAGCAGCTCGCCCTCCCCGCGGGGAGCGGGGGCAACCTACGAGCAGTACTTC.

This sequence joins TRBV7-9 and TRBJ2-3, with D uncertain. Trimming took off 4 bases at V and 6 bases at J, with 8 bases between the two ends. The germline CDR1 and CDR2 sequences are SEHNR and FQNEAQ (reference sequence). The CDR3 runs to 12 residues. In nucleotides, the CDR3 is TGTGCCAGCAGCTCAACTTCGGATACGCAGTATTTT. Amino acid sequence: CASSSTSDTQYF.

This clone showed up just once. The rearrangement joins TRBV5-1 to TRBJ2-5; the match to TRBD1 covers 10 bases. Germline CDR1 reads SGHRS; CDR2 reads YFSETQ. The CDR3 covers 14 residues. Trimming took 5 bases from V and 4 from J; bases not matched to a gene: 5. The CDR3 spells CASSSRTGGETQYF. In nucleotides, the CDR3 is TGCGCCAGCAGTTCGAGGACAGGGGGAGAGACCCAGTACTTC.

A few counts support this clone. This chain links TRBV6-5 with TRBJ1-1; TRBD1 might be the D (5 bases). The germline V gene has CDR1 MNHEY and CDR2 SVGAGI. The CDR3 consists of 13 residues. Between the trimmed V and J ends, which lost 7 bases and 0 bases, there was a span of 9 bases. The CDR3: CASMETVNTEAFF. The CDR3 region has the DNA TGTGCCAGCATGGAGACAGTGAACACTGAAGCTTTCTTT.

In its sample, this clone was seen once. The rearrangement joins TRBV25-1 to TRBJ2-3; 12 positions agree with TRBD2. CDR1 is MGHDK, CDR2 SYGVNS, per germline. Trimming removed 3 bases from V and 3 bases from J; junction bases left unmatched: 10. The CDR3 contains 18 residues. CDR3 loop: CASSEPGLAGAGTDTQYF. The DNA of the CDR3 is TGTGCCAGCAGTGAGCCGGGACTAGCGGGCGCCGGTACAGATACGCAGTATTTT.

The DNA of the CDR3 is TGTGCCAGCAGTTACCGGGACACCGGGGAGCTGTTTTTT. It codes for CASSYRDTGELFF. The chain has TRBV6-6 and TRBJ2-2, with D hard to call. The length of the CDR3 is 13 residues. V lost 2 bases, J lost 3 bases, and 4 bases lay in between. Germline V gives CDR1 MNHNY, CDR2 SVGAGI (reference sequence).

Only one count was recorded for this clone. V and J are TRBV5-5 and TRBJ2-3; 7 nucleotides agree with TRBD1. This CDR3 is 17 amino acids long. Trimming at V came to 0 bases and at J to 3 bases, leaving 10 bases not matched to a gene. Germline values: CDR1 SGHKS, CDR2 YYEKEE (reference sequence). CDR3 bases: TGTGCCAGCAGCTTGGCCCCACAGGGGTCAGGTACAGATACGCAGTATTTT. Residues: CASSLAPQGSGTDTQYF. Looking up the rest from reference TRBV5-5 and TRBJ2-3 gives the full variable domain: DAGVTQSPTHLIKTRGQQVTLRCSPISGHKSVSWYQQVLGQGPQFIFQYYEKEERGRGNFPDRFSARQFPNYSSELNVNALLLGDSALYLCASSLAPQGSGTDTQYFGPGTRLTVL.

The chain is built from TRBV19 and TRBJ1-2; D is uncertain. Germline lookup yields CDR1 LNHDA and CDR2 SQIVND (reference sequence). The CDR3 length is 12 residues. Trimming stripped 8 bases from V and 4 bases from J, with 11 bases between. CDR3 sequence (DNA): TGTGCCAGTGCCACTTATGCCTATGGCTACACCTTC. Its protein product is CASATYAYGYTF.

The J gene is TRBJ2-1, the V gene TRBV6-4; 7 bases agree with TRBD1. Germline-derived CDR1 and CDR2 are MRHNA and SNTAGT. This CDR3 spans 16 amino acids. After removal of 0 bases from V and 6 bases from J, the junction contained 8 bases not matched to a gene. CDR3 in amino acids: CASSDSGDRGSNEQFF. The CDR3 DNA is TGTGCCAGCAGTGACTCAGGGGACAGAGGCAGCAATGAGCAGTTCTTC.

This sequence joins TRBV15 and TRBJ2-7; 9 bases agree with TRBD1. Germline CDR1 LNHNV, CDR2 YYDKDF (reference sequence). CDR3 size: 16 residues. V gave up 2 bases and J gave up 0 bases; unmatched junction bases: 5. Written as DNA, the CDR3 is TGTGCCACCAGCAGATCTGGGACAGGGAACTCCTACGAGCAGTACGTC. Protein sequence: CATSRSGTGNSYEQYV.

A single count supports this clone. The J gene is TRBJ1-3, the V gene TRBV7-2; D gene uncertain. Trimming removed 3 bases at V and 0 bases at J, with 6 bases between. Germline V gene data show CDR1 as SGHTA and CDR2 as FQGNSA. This CDR3 contains 14 residues. The chain's CDR3 is CASSFWSSGNTIYF. The CDR3 bases are TGTGCCAGCAGCTTTTGGAGCTCTGGAAACACCATATATTTT. The full variable domain, completed using reference TRBV7-2 and TRBJ1-3, is GAGVSQSPSNKVTEKGKDVELRCDPISGHTALYWYRQSLGQGLEFLIYFQGNSAPDKSGLPSDRFSAERTGGSVSTLTIQRTQQEDSAVYLCASSFWSSGNTIYFGEGSWLTVV.

The genes are TRBV6-1 and TRBJ1-6; D is unclear. This CDR3 has 16 amino acids. V was trimmed by 4 bases and J by 6 bases, leaving 16 bases between them. CDR1 MNHNS and CDR2 SASEGT come from the germline V gene. CDR3 bases: TGTGCCAGCAGTGTGGCGCCCCTCGGCGGTAATTCACCCCTCCACTTT. Protein sequence: CASSVAPLGGNSPLHF.

This rearrangement joins TRBV4-1 to TRBJ2-3, with D possibly TRBD1 on 7 matching bases. Trimming took off 1 base at V and 14 bases at J, with 28 bases between the two ends. The CDR3 runs to 17 residues. CDR1 and CDR2 (germline): MGHRA, YSYEKL. The CDR3 nucleotides read TGCGCCAGCAGCCAAGTGGGGGGAAACAGACAGGGCATGGAAAGGTATTTT. Protein product: CASSQVGGNRQGMERYF.